This TCR beta chain appears in the sequencing data of a study of blood T cell repertoires in COVID-19. Study background: Samples of COVID-19 (acute and convalescent) were obtained from the United States, Italy and Spain. In each case, the material was cDNA or gDNA derived from T cells, B-cell-depleted T cells, or PBMCs.

As handled by the study authors: The assay estimated nucleated cells by amplifying reference gene primers. Clones were read by immunoSEQ multiplex PCR, and TCRdb kept only the in-frame ones, dropping some. The V and J calls and clone size are taken from that table; D and trimming were inferred from the DNA. The sample comprises about 130,000 clones, more than 75% of which are singletons, and around 18% rests with the top ten. The source of this sequence is a woman between 50 and 59 years old who had recovered from COVID-19. The sequenced material came from peripheral blood.

For the CDR3, the DNA is TGTGCCAGCAGCTCAAGGGACACCCCGGACGAGCAGTACTTC. Translation: CASSSRDTPDEQYF. This chain links TRBV11-2 with TRBJ2-7, with D tentatively TRBD1 (6 bases). Trimming left V 4 bases short and J 5 bases short, with 15 bases between. The CDR3 is 14 amino acids. Germline V gene sequence: CDR1 SGHAT, CDR2 FQNNGV.